This T cell receptor (beta chain) was found in a study of cytomegalovirus exposure and HLA in healthy donors (dated by TCRdb to 2016 to 2017). Background for the entire study: An earlier analysis of approximately 640 of the donors reported 250 to 300 Gb of sequence data and about 100 million unique TCR beta sequences from roughly 180 million T cells. In addition to the first cohort of approximately 650 subjects, a separate validation cohort of over 90 different subjects was used. Four to six DR-DQ haplotypes were handled as single units for association and clustering, since linkage in the cohort was strong. In a later genetic analysis, genome-wide SNP genotypes for about three fifths of the roughly 670 donors were used, and that subset was treated as a discovery cohort. An earlier analysis of 500 to 650 of the donors applied high-throughput TCR beta sequencing to assess whether each TCR beta V gene segment acted as functional or pseudogenic. The study was designed to test whether signatures of past pathogen exposure could be identified by cataloging public T cell receptors. The study combined high-throughput TCR immunosequencing, statistical association of individual TCRs with disease status, and machine learning to predict cytomegalovirus infection status. On average, roughly 250,000 unique TCR beta nucleotide sequences were sequenced per donor among a few hundred genotyped donors of the cohort, with about 17% of those sequences being non-productive. A later analysis re-examined previously published TCR beta repertoires from about 700 donors and added high-resolution HLA genotyping to investigate patterns of TCR occurrence. Of the roughly 400 genotyped donors, less than 90% were placed in the genetic ancestry cluster associated with self-reported Caucasian donors. All discovery cohort repertoires had been generated using a single sequencing platform. Alongside the repertoire data, information on donor age, sex, ethnicity and CMV serostatus was compiled. HLA typing covered class I and class II loci at four-digit resolution. Rather than drawing on any new phenotypic data, the later analysis identified candidate immune exposures from TCR beta sequences and the way those sequences occurred across donors. The study used immunosequencing to profile the T cell repertoires of some 600 subjects and linked those repertoires to cytomegalovirus serostatus. Typing coverage varied by locus: roughly 620-640 donors for A, B, C, DRB1 and DQB1; around 560 for DQA1; over 600 for DPA1; around 490 for DPB1. An early release covering roughly 600 HLA-typed donors comprised approximately 300 gigabases of sequencing data and 85 million to 100 million unique TCR sequences. What the work shows at the level of the full study, not this receptor alone: The only immune exposure information available for the cohort was CMV serostatus. Correlated functional status among segregating V segments might reflect linkage disequilibrium, but an unknown experimental factor could not be ruled out. The earlier analysis of around 600 of the donors excluded some 16 rarely observed V segments, including chromosome 9 orphons, because counts were too low. The study gave a list of more than 150 TCR beta chains associated with cytomegalovirus. According to the authors, the approach could potentially be generalized to other disease states and immunological phenotypes. A later analysis reported that several top co-occurrence clusters appeared linked to parvovirus B19, influenza, CMV and Epstein-Barr virus. In a later analysis, most CMV-associated TCR beta chains were found to appear HLA-restricted, with HLA associations seemingly driven largely by CMV exposure. In this cohort, only TCR beta chains were sequenced, and detectable features were limited by the absence of alpha or paired-chain data. In a later analysis, HLA-associated TCR beta chains were found to be more clonally expanded and to have lower generation probabilities than equally common non-associated chains. A later genetic analysis associated a missense DCLRE1C variant with V-gene and J-gene trimming of TCR beta chains, and an independent cohort replicated the association. A further reported finding was that TCR beta sequences accurately predicted the HLA-A and HLA-B alleles for most subjects in the first cohort. A few of the identified cytomegalovirus-associated TCR beta chains were confirmed in vitro to be specific for cytomegalovirus antigens. Broadly in line with IMGT annotations, most TCR beta V segments showed up in productive rearrangements about 87% or about 30% of the time in an earlier analysis of 587 of the donors. Most TCR sequences were observed very rarely across donors, whereas some public TCRs were present in many individuals. A later genetic analysis reported fewer N-insertions in productive TCRs among donors in an Asian-associated ancestry cluster than the roughly 670-donor mean. The classifier was reported to diagnose cytomegalovirus status with high specificity and sensitivity in both the original cohort and the validation cohort. In a later analysis, TCR association rates were found to vary across HLA loci, with the most associated TCRs seen for DRB1 alleles and the fewest for HLA-C alleles. When HLA alleles, especially DR and DQ, strongly co-occurred, attributing TCR associations to individual alleles was difficult. The sequencing pipeline was judged likely to have produced a cluster of highly shared sequence variants as a technical artifact. HLA typing was unavailable for some donors at each locus, so association tests used only the typed subset. Because the 87-base-pair reads could not distinguish some IMGT-functional V segments, including TRBV6-2 and TRBV6-3, those segments were excluded. In a later analysis, around 17,000 TCR beta sequences were associated with specific HLA alleles at a false discovery rate of 0.05. Presence/absence analyses assumed roughly uniform sequencing depth across donors, an assumption that may not hold.

The cohort comprised 550 to 700 healthy bone marrow donors. At the time of sampling, every cohort member was nominally healthy, though immune exposures that went unrecorded were likely present. The donor was CMV seronegative and belonged to the group of around 400 seronegative cohort members. Every donor gave a peripheral blood sample, and the peripheral blood mononuclear cells from that sample were used for TCR beta sequencing. The Qiagen DNeasy Blood Extraction Kit was used to extract genomic DNA from the blood cell samples. With respect to this clone: The antigen this receptor binds is unknown. Base-call qualities are not available, and no considerably larger clone is one nucleotide away.

The CDR3 runs 15 amino acids, cysteine and phenylalanine included. Only the CDR3 DNA stays, 45 bases, in frame from base 1. Between the V and J ends, shortened by 6 bases and 4 bases respectively, the junction contains 14 bases. CDR1 and CDR2, looked up from the germline V gene (reference sequence), are SGHNT and YYREEE. The library was prepared using the immunoSEQ multiplex PCR assay. A mixture of 60 forward primers for TCR Vbeta segments and 13 reverse primers for TCR Jbeta segments was used in the multiplex PCR. The CDR3 region of rearranged TCR beta genes was amplified from genomic DNA with a multiplex PCR assay. The Illumina HiSeq System was used to sequence the amplified TCR beta libraries as 87-base-pair reads. In the original analysis: A later analysis counted approximately 76 million unique TCR beta chains across the 666 repertoires, and around 9.9 million of these chains were shared by at least two donors. To remove PCR and sequencing errors, raw reads were error-corrected and collapsed into unique sequences using a nearest-neighbor algorithm that merged closely related sequences. V, D and J gene segments were assigned by aligning CDR3 sequences to IMGT reference sequences. For a sequence to be retained, at least a six-nucleotide match to both a V gene segment and a J gene segment was required. A rearrangement counted as productive if the CDR3 had no stop codons and remained in frame with V and J, and every other rearrangement counted as non-productive. CDR3 was defined according to IMGT convention as the region running from the second conserved V-encoded cysteine to the conserved J-encoded phenylalanine. The earlier analysis of more than 450 of the donors excluded sequences that lacked an unambiguous match to a single V gene segment. In an earlier analysis of approximately 590 of the donors, V segments were called functional above 56.7% productive rearrangements and were called segregating when the between-donor standard deviation exceeded 5%. A statistical classification framework was built for diagnosing cytomegalovirus status from the catalog of TCR beta chain sequences. V and J gene assignment, in a later analysis, came from comparing TCR nucleotide sequences with IMGT/GENE-DB human TR gene sequences. In a later analysis, CDR3 sequences and most-parsimonious VDJ recombination scenarios were assigned using the TCRdist pipeline. A later analysis defined each TCR beta chain by its CDR3 amino acid sequence plus V-gene family, and excluded reads lacking a unique V-gene family. To address suspected cross-contamination and a sequencing artifact, a later analysis removed a few hundred highly shared, low-generation-probability nucleotide sequences. A later analysis calculated a clonal expansion index for each public chain from normalized within-repertoire ranks of inferred template counts. In a later analysis, generation probabilities were computed using a VDJ recombination model fitted to out-of-frame rearrangements, and the results were checked against IGoR. In a later analysis, TCR-TCR, TCR-HLA and TCR-CMV co-occurrence was scored with hypergeometric tests, and a repertoire-size bias correction was applied to TCR pairs. False discovery rates were estimated in a later analysis by permuting HLA or CMV assignments 20 times. A later analysis grouped co-occurring TCRs with DBSCAN, adding TCRdist sequence similarity when clustering within HLA-allele-positive subsets. For co-occurrence clustering, repertoires with fewer than 30,000 or more than 120,000 public chains were excluded, along with five repertoires with anomalous nucleotide sharing. Sourced from immuneACCESS, this table was stored by TCRdb with only in-frame sequences that have V and J called. A share of the clones is absent; for the studies checked, an unresolved V gene accounts for under half, and the remainder has no known explanation. V and J calls and clone size are given by that table; D and trimming were obtained from the DNA. This sample is represented by around 160,000 clones; approximately 73% of them were singletons. Of the sample, approximately 1.5% falls within the top ten clones.

The sequence was collected from a middle-aged man in good health and CMV-seronegative. In this chain, TRBV5-4 is recombined with TRBJ1-6, with a tentative D gene TRBD1 over 6 matching bases. The sample consisted of PBMCs. The CDR3: CASTRGAEYNSPLHF. The nucleotide sequence reads TGTGCCAGCACCCGGGGGGCAGAATATAATTCACCCCTCCACTTT.